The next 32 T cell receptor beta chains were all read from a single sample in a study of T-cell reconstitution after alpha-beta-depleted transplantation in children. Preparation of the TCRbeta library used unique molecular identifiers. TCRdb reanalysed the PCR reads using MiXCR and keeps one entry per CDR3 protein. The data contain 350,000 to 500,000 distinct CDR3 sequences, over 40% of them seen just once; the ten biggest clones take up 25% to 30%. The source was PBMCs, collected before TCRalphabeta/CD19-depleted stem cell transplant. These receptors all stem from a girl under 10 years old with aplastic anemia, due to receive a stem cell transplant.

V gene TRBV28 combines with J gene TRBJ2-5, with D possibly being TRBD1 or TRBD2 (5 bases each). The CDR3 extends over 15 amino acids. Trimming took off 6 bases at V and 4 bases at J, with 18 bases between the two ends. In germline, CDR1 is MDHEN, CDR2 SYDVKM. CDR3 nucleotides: TGTGCCAGCAGAGGGGAGCTGAACAGGCGAGAGACCCAGTACTTC. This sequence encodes CASRGELNRRETQYF.

CDR3 sequence reads: CASSFRLAAKNIQYF. As DNA, the CDR3 is TGTGCCAGCAGCTTCCGTCTAGCTGCCAAAAACATTCAGTACTTC. This chain connects TRBV11-1 to TRBJ2-4, with D tentatively TRBD2 (5 bases). V shed 3 bases and J shed 1 base, with 10 bases lying between them. There are 15 residues in the CDR3. Per the germline V gene, CDR1 is SGHAT and CDR2 is FQDESV (reference sequence).

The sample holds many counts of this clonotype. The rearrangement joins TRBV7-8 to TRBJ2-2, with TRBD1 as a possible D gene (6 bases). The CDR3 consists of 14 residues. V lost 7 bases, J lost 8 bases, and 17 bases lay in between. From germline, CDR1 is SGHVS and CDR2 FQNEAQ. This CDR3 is CASIKGGHPGELFF. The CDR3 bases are TGTGCCAGCATTAAAGGGGGACATCCGGGGGAGCTGTTTTTT.

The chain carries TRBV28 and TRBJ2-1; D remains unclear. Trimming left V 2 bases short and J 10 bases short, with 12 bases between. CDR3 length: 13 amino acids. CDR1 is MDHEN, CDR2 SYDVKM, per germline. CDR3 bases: TGTGCCAGCAGTTTAACAGATATGCGAGAGCAGTTCTTC. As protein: CASSLTDMREQFF.

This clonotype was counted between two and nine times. DNA for the CDR3: TGCGCCAGCAGCATGACAGGGTCCCATCAAGAGACCCAGTACTTC. Amino acid sequence: CASSMTGSHQETQYF. The genes are TRBV5-1 and TRBJ2-5; 7 nucleotides align to TRBD1. CDR1 is SGHRS and CDR2 is YFSETQ in the germline V gene. CDR3 size: 15 residues. Germline trimming cut 4 bases from V and 2 bases from J; bases unmatched to any gene: 8.

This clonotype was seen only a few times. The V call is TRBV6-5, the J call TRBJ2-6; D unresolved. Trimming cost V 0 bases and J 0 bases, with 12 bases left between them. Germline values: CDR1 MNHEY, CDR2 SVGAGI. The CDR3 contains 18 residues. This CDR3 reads CASSYSTGFHSGANVLTF. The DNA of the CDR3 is TGTGCCAGCAGTTACTCGACCGGGTTCCACTCTGGGGCCAACGTCCTGACTTTC.

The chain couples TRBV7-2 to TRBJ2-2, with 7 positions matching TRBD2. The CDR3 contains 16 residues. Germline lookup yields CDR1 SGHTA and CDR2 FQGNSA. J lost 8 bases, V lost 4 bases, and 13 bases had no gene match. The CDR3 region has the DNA TGTGCCAGCAGCTGGGCTAGCGGAGCCTCGGAGGGGGAGCTGTTTTTT. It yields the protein CASSWASGASEGELFF.

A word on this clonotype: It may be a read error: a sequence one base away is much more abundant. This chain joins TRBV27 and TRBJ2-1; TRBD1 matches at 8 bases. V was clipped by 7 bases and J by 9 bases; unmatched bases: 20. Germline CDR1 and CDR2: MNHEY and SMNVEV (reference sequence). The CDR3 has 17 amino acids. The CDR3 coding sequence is TGTGCCAGCACTTCCCGACTAGGGGGGCCACAGGGGGGTGAGCAGTTCTTC. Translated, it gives CASTSRLGGPQGGEQFF.

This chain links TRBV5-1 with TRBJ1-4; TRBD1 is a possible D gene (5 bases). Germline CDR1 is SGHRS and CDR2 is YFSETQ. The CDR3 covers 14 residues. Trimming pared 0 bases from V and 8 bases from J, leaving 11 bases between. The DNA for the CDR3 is TGCGCCAGCAGCTTGGAGGGACGGCGGGAAAAACTGTTTTTT. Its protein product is CASSLEGRREKLFF.

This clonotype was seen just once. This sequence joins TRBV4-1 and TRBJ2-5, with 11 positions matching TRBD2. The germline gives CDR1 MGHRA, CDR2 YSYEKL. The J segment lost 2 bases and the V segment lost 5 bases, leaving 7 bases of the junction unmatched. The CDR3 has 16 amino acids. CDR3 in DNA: TGCGCCAGCAGCGAGGGACTAGCGGCCGCTCAAGAGACCCAGTACTTC. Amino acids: CASSEGLAAAQETQYF.

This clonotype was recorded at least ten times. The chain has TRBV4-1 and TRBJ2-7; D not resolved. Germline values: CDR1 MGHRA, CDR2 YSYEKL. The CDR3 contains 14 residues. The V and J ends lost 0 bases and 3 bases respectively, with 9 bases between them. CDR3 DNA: TGCGCCAGCAGCCAAGATTCCAGGATCTACGAGCAGTACTTC. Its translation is CASSQDSRIYEQYF.

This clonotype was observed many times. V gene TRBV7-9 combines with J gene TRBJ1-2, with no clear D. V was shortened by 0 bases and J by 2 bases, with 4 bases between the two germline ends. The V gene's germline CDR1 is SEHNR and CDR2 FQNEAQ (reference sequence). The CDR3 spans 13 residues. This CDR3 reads CASSLAGNYGYTF. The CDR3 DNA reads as TGTGCCAGCAGCTTAGCAGGGAACTATGGCTACACCTTC.

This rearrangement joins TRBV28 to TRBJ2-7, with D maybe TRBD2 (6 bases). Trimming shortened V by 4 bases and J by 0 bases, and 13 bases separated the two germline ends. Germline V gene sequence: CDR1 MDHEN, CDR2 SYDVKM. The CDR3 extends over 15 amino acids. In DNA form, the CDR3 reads TGTGCCAGCAGTTCGGGACTTACGCTCTCCTACGAGCAGTACTTC. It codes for CASSSGLTLSYEQYF.

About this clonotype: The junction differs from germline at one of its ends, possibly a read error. CDR3 nucleotide sequence: TGCAGTGCTAGAGATGCTGCAGAGGGTGGCGTGGCCTGGCACTTC. It is translated as CSARDAAEGGVAWHF. This chain uses TRBV20-1 with TRBJ2-5; TRBD2 might be the D (5 bases). This CDR3 has 15 residues. Germline values: CDR1 DFQATT, CDR2 SNEGSKA (reference sequence).

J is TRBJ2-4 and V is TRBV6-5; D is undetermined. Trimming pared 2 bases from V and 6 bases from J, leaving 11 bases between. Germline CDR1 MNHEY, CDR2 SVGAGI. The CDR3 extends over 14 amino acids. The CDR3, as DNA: TGTGCCAGCAGTTACAGGGCAAGGTCAAACATTCAGTACTTC. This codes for CASSYRARSNIQYF.

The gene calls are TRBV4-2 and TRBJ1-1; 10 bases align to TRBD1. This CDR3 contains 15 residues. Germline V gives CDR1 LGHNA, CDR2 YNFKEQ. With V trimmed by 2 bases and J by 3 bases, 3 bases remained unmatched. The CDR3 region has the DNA TGTGCCAGCAGCCAACCCGGGACAGGGGACACTGAAGCTTTCTTT. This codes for CASSQPGTGDTEAFF.

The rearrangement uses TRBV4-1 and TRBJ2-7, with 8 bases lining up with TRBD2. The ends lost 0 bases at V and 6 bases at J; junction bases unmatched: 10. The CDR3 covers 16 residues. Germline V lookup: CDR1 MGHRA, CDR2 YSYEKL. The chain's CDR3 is CASSQEPGLVVSEQYF. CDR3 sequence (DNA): TGCGCCAGCAGCCAAGAACCGGGACTAGTCGTATCCGAGCAGTACTTC.

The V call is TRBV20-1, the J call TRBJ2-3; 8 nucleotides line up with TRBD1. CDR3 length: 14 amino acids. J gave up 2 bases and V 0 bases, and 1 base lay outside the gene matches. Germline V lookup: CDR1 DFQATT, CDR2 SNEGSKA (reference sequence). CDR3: CSARDQGATDTQYF. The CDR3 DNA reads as TGCAGTGCTAGAGATCAGGGGGCCACAGATACGCAGTATTTT.

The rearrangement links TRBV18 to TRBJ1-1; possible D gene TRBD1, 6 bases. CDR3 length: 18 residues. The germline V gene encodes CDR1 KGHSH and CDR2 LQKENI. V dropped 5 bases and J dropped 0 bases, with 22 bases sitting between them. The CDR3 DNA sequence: TGTGCCAGCTCAAGGCCAGGACGGGTCGACAGGATGAACACTGAAGCTTTCTTT. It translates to CASSRPGRVDRMNTEAFF.

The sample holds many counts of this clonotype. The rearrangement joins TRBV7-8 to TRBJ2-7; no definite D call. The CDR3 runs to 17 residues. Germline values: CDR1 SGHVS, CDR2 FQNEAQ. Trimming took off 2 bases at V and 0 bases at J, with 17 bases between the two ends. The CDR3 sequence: CASSLSVRMGISYEQYF. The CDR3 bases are TGTGCCAGCAGCTTAAGTGTTCGTATGGGGATCTCCTACGAGCAGTACTTC. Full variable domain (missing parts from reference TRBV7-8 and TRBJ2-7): GAGVSQSPRYKVAKRGQDVALRCDPISGHVSLFWYQQALGQGPEFLTYFQNEAQLDKSGLPSDRFFAERPEGSVSTLKIQRTQQEDSAVYLCASSLSVRMGISYEQYFGPGTRLTVT.

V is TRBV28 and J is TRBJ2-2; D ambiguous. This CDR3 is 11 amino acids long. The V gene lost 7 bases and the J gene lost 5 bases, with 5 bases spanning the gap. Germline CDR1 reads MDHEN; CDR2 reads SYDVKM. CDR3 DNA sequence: TGTGCCAGCACTCCGACCGGGGAGCTGTTTTTT. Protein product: CASTPTGELFF.

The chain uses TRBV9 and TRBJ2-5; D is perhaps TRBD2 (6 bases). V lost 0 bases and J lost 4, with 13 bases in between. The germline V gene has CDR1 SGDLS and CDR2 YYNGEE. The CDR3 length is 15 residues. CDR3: CASSVAQRVGETQYF. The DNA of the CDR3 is TGTGCCAGCAGCGTAGCACAGCGGGTCGGAGAGACCCAGTACTTC. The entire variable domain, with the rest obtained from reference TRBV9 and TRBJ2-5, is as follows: DSGVTQTPKHLITATGQRVTLRCSPRSGDLSVYWYQQSLDQGLQFLIQYYNGEERAKGNILERFSAQQFPDLHSELNLSSLELGDSALYFCASSVAQRVGETQYFGPGTRLLVL.

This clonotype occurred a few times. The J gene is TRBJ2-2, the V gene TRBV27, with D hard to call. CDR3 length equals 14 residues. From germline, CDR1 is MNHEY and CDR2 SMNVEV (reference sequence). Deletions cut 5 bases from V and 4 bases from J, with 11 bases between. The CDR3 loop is CASSTQAPTGELFF. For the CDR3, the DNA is TGTGCCAGCAGTACCCAAGCCCCCACCGGGGAGCTGTTTTTT.

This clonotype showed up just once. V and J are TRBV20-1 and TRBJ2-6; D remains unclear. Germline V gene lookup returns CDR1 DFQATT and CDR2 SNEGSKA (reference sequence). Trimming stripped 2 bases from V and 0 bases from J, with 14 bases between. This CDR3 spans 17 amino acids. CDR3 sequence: CSARKSSSDSGANVLTF. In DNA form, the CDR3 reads TGCAGTGCTAGAAAGAGCTCCTCGGACTCTGGGGCCAACGTCCTGACTTTC.

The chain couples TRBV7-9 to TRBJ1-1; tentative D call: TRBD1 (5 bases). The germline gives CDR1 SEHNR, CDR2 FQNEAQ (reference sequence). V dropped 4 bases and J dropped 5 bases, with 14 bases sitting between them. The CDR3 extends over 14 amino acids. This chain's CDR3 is CASSSGGSVTEAFF. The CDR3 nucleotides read TGTGCCAGCAGCTCGGGGGGGTCCGTTACTGAAGCTTTCTTT.

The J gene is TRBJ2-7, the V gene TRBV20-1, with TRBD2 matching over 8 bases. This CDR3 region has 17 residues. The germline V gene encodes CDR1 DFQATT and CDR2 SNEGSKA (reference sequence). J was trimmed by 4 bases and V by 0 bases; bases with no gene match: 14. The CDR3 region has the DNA TGCAGTGCTAGAGAACGGGAGGGCCGGAGCGCCAAATACGAGCAGTACTTC. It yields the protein CSAREREGRSAKYEQYF.

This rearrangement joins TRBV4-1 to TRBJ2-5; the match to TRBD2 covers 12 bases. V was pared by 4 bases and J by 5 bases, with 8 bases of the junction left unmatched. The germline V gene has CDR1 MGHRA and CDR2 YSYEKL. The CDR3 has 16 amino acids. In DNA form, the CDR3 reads TGCGCCAGCAGCCTTCGGACTAGCGGGATGGTGGAGACCCAGTACTTC. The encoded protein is CASSLRTSGMVETQYF.

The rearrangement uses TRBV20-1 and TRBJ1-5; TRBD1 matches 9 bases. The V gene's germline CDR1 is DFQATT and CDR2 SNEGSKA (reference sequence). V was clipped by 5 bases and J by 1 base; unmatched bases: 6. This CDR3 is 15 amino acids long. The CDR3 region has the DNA TGCAGTGCTCTTACAGGGGGCCTGAGCAATCAGCCCCAGCATTTT. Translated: CSALTGGLSNQPQHF.

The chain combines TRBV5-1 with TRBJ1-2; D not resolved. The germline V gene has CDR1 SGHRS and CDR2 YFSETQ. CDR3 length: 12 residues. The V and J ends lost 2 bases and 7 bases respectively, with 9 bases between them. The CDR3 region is CASSLTTLGYTF. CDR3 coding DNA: TGCGCCAGCAGCTTAACCACCCTTGGCTACACCTTC.

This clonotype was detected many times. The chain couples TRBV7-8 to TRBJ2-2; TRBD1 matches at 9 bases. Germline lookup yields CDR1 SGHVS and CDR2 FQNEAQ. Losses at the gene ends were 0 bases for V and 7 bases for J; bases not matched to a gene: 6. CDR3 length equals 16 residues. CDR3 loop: CASSLAGTGKGGELFF. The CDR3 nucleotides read TGTGCCAGCAGCTTAGCCGGGACAGGGAAGGGCGGGGAGCTGTTTTTT.

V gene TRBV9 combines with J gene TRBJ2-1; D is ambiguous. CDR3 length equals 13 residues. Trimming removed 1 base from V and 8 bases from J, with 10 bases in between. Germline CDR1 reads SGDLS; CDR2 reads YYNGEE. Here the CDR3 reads CASSVNPRDEQFF. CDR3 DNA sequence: TGTGCCAGCAGCGTAAACCCCCGCGATGAGCAGTTCTTC.

The CDR3 reads CSVGRDPVEGEQFF. CDR3 coding DNA: TGCAGCGTCGGACGGGACCCGGTGGAGGGAGAGCAGTTCTTC. V gene TRBV29-1 combines with J gene TRBJ2-1; perhaps TRBD2 as D (6 bases). This CDR3 has 14 residues. CDR1 is SQVTM, CDR2 ANQGSEA, per germline. Trimming shortened V by 6 bases and J by 10 bases, and 22 bases separated the two germline ends.